The following is a T cell receptor beta chain sequence with its context. This sample stems from a study of blood T cell repertoires in COVID-19. In the study's own analysis: Nucleated cell counts were estimated from reference gene primer amplification. Measured with immunoSEQ multiplex PCR; TCRdb has only the in-frame clones, and not every one. That table gives V, J and clone size, and the DNA gave D and trimming. Among about 240,000 clones listed, about 82% were seen once. The sequenced sample consisted of peripheral blood. The origin of this receptor is a man older than 75 with acute or convalescent COVID-19.

The CDR3 bases are TGTGCCAGCAGATCATACACCCAGGGGAATTCACCCCTCCACTTT. It specifies CASRSYTQGNSPLHF. The chain carries TRBV11-2 and TRBJ1-6; perhaps TRBD1 as D (6 bases). Trimming cost V 6 bases and J 7 bases, with 16 bases left between them. Germline CDR1 reads SGHAT; CDR2 reads FQNNGV. The CDR3 has 15 residues. Full variable domain (remainder filled in from reference TRBV11-2 and TRBJ1-6): EAGVAQSPRYKIIEKRQSVAFWCNPISGHATLYWYQQILGQGPKLLIQFQNNGVVDDSQLPKDRFSAERLKGVDSTLKIQPAKLEDSAVYLCASRSYTQGNSPLHFGNGTRLTVT.